This TCR beta chain was recorded in a study of tumor and adjacent non-tumor tissue in lung cancer. Turning to the study itself: Histology: about 13 adenocarcinoma, a couple of squamous cell carcinoma, 1 small cell lung cancer. Aged roughly 31 to 80 years, patients included nine to eleven men and about 5 women with stage I to III disease. Findings of the study overall: Tumor repertoires had a smaller top 100 clone share than normal lung.

CDR3 size: 14 residues. Per germline, CDR1 DFQATT and CDR2 SNEGSKA (reference sequence). Trimming pared 5 bases from V and 5 bases from J, leaving 17 bases between. The library came from three nested PCR rounds adapted from ARM-PCR protocols. TCRdb called the multiplex PCR reads again in MiXCR, with one record for every CDR3 protein. This table has 68,000 or so distinct CDR3 sequences, about 60% appearing once. This clonotype was recorded a few times. What it binds is unknown. This sample's RNA came from whole unsorted tissue. This sequence originates from a man in his forties or fifties with non-small cell lung cancer. V usage is TRBV20-1 and J usage is TRBJ2-3; D is unresolved. Sequenced material: lung tumor tissue. The DNA of the CDR3 is TGCAGTGCTGCTAGTTTGGAAGACGTAGATACGCAGTATTTT. Translating it yields CSAASLEDVDTQYF.